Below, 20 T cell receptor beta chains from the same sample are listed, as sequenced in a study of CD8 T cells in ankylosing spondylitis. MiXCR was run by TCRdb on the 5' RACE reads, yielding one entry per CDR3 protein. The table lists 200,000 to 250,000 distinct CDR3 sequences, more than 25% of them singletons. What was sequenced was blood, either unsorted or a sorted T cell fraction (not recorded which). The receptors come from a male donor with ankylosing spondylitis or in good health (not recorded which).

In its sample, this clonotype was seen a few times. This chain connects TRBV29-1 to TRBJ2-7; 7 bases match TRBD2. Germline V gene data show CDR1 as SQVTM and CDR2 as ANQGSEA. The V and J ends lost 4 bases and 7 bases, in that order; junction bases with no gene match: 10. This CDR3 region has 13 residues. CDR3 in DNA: TGCAGCGTTGGTCAGCGGGACGTACGAGAGCAGTACTTC. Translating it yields CSVGQRDVREQYF.

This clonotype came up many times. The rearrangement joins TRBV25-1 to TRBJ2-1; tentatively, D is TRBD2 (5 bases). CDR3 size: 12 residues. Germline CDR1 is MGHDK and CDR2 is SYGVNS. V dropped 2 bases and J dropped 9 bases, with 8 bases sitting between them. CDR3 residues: CASSEAGGEQFF. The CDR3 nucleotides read TGTGCCAGCAGTGAAGCGGGTGGTGAGCAGTTCTTC.

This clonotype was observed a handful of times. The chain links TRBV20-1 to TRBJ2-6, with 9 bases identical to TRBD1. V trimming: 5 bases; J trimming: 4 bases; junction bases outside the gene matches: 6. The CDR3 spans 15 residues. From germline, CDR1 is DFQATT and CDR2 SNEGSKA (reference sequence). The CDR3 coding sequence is TGCAGTGCTTTAGACAGGGGGGACGGGGCCAACGTCCTGACTTTC. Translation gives CSALDRGDGANVLTF.

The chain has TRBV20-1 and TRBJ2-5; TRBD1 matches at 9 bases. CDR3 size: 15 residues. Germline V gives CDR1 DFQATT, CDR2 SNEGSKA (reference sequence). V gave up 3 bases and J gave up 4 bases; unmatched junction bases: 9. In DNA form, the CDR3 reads TGCAGTGCTAGGCGGTCCGGACAGGGGATAGAGACCCAGTACTTC. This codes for CSARRSGQGIETQYF.

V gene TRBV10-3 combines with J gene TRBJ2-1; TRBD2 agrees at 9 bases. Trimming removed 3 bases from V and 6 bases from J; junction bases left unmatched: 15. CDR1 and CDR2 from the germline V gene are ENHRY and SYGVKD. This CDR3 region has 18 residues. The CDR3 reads CAISDTDSGSHFVNEQFF. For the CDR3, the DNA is TGTGCCATCAGTGACACGGATAGCGGGAGCCACTTCGTCAATGAGCAGTTCTTC.

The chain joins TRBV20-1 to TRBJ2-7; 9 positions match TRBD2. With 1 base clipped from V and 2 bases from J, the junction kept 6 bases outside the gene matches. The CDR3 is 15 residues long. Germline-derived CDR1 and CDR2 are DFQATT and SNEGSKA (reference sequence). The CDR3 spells CSARVASGAPYEQYF. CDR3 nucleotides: TGCAGTGCTAGAGTGGCTAGCGGGGCCCCCTACGAGCAGTACTTC.

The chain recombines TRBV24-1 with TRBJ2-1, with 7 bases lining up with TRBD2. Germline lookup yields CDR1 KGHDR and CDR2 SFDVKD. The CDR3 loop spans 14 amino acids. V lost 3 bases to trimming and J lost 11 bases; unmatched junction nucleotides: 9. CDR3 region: CATSDRTLAGQQFF. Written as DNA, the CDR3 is TGTGCCACCAGTGATCGCACTTTAGCGGGTCAGCAGTTCTTC.

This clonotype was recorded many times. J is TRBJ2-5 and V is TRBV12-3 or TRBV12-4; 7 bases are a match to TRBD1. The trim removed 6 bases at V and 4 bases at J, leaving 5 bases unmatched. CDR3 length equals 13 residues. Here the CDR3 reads CASRLTGLETQYF. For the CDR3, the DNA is TGTGCCAGCAGACTGACAGGGCTAGAGACCCAGTACTTC.

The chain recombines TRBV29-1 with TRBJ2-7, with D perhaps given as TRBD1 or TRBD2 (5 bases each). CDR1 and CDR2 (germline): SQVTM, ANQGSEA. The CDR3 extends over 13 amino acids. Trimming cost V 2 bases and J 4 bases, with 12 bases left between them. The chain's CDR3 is CSVERIGGYEQYF. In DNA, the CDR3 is TGCAGCGTTGAACGAATTGGGGGATACGAGCAGTACTTC.

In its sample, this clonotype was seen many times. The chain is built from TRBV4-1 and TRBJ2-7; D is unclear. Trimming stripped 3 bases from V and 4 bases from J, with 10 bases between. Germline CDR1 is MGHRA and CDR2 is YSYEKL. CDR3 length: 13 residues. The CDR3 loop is CASSHGRGYEQYF. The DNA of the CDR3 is TGCGCCAGCAGCCACGGACGAGGATACGAGCAGTACTTC.

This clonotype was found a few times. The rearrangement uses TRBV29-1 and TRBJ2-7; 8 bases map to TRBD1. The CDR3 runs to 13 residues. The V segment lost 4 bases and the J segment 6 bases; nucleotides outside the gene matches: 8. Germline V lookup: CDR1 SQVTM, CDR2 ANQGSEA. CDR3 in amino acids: CSVGTQGAGEQYF. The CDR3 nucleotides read TGCAGCGTTGGGACCCAGGGGGCGGGCGAGCAGTACTTC.

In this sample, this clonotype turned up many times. CDR3 nucleotide sequence: TGTGCCAGTTTAGCGGGAGCACACACCGGGGAGCTGTTTTTT. Translating it yields CASLAGAHTGELFF. This chain uses TRBV12-3 or TRBV12-4 with TRBJ2-2; 9 positions agree with TRBD2. This CDR3 region has 14 residues. The V and J ends lost 9 bases and 3 bases, in that order; junction bases with no gene match: 5.

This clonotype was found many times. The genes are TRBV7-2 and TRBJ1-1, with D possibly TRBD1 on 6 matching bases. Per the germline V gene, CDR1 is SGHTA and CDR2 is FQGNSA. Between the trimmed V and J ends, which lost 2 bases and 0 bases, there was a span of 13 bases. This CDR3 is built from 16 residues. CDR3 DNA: TGTGCCAGCAGCTTAAGAACAGGGCTCATGAACACTGAAGCTTTCTTT. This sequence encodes CASSLRTGLMNTEAFF.

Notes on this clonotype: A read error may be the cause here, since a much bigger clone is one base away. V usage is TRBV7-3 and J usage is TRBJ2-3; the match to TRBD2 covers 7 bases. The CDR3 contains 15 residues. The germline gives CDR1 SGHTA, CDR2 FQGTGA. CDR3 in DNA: TGTGACAGCAGCTTACTCGGGACTACCACAGATACGCAGTATTTT. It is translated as CDSSLLGTTTDTQYF. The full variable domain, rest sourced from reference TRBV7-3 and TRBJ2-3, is GAGVSQTPSNKVTEKGKYVELRCDPISGHTALYWYRQSLGQGPEFLIYFQGTGAADDSGLPNDRFFAVRPEGSVSTLKIQRTERGDSAVYLCDSSLLGTTTDTQYFGPGTRLTVL.

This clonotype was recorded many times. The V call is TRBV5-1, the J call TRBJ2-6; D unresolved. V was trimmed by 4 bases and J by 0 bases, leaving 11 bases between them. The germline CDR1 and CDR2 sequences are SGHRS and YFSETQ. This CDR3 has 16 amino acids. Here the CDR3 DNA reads TGCGCCAGCAGCCCCGGTACGAGCTCTGGGGCCAACGTCCTGACTTTC. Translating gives CASSPGTSSGANVLTF.

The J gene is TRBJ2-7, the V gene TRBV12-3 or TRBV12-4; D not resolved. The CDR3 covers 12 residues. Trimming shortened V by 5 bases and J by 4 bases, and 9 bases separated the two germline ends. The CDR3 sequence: CASSPNAYEQYF. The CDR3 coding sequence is TGTGCCAGCAGTCCCAACGCGTACGAGCAGTACTTC.

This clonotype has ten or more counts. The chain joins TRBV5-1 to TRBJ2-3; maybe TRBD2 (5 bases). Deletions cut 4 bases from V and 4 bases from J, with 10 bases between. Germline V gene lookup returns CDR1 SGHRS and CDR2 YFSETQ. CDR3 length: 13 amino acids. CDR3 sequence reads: CASSEGVADTQYF. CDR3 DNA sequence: TGCGCCAGCAGCGAGGGAGTAGCAGATACGCAGTATTTT.

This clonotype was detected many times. This CDR3 is CASSVRLEYTDTQYF. The CDR3 nucleotides are TGTGCCAGCAGCGTGAGGCTAGAATACACAGATACGCAGTATTTT. This chain uses TRBV5-6 with TRBJ2-3; D is unresolved. Germline V gives CDR1 SGHDT, CDR2 YYEEEE. The CDR3 has 15 residues. V was pared by 4 bases and J by 2 bases, with 14 bases between. Full variable domain (outside the CDR3, taken from reference TRBV5-6 and TRBJ2-3): DAGVTQSPTHLIKTRGQQVTLRCSPKSGHDTVSWYQQALGQGPQFIFQYYEEEERQRGNFPDRFSGHQFPNYSSELNVNALLLGDSALYLCASSVRLEYTDTQYFGPGTRLTVL.

CDR3 sequence reads: CSVRTGRDEQFF. Written as DNA, the CDR3 is TGCAGCGTTAGGACAGGTCGGGATGAGCAGTTCTTC. V gene TRBV29-1 combines with J gene TRBJ2-1; TRBD1 agrees at 7 bases. The CDR3 runs to 12 residues. CDR1 and CDR2 (germline): SQVTM, ANQGSEA. V trimming: 5 bases; J trimming: 8 bases; junction bases outside the gene matches: 6.

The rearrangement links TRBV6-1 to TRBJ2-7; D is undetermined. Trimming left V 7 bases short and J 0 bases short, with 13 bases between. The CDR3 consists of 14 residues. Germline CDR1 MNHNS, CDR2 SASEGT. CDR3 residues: CASMRQWGSYEQYF. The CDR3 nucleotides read TGTGCCAGCATGAGGCAGTGGGGCTCCTACGAGCAGTACTTC.